This TCR beta chain was identified in a study of somatic mutations in cytotoxic T cells in rheumatoid arthritis (dated by TCRdb to 2017 to 2019). Notes on the research overall: Patient peripheral blood (under 31 ml EDTA) was drawn right after diagnosis and before any treatment started. Some T-cell populations stained with V beta antibodies were sorted by flow on a FACSAria II or Sony SH800 to nearly 100% purity, with sorted V beta1+ cells additionally subjected to TCRB sequencing. In newly diagnosed rheumatoid arthritis without treatment, the study examined if expanded CD8+ T-cell clones harbor somatic mutations, relying on TCRB deep sequencing to characterize clonality. TCRB deep sequencing covered 65 patients with rheumatoid arthritis along with about 20 healthy controls. Median age was essentially the same in the patient group and the control group.

Flow cytometry confirmed the purity of CD4+ and CD8+ cells that had been isolated by positive magnetic bead selection on an AutoMACS. Initial screening for clonal expansions relied on flow cytometry with a TCR V beta antibody panel, after which sorted CD8+ fractions underwent TCRB deep sequencing for characterization. Peripheral blood mononuclear cells were isolated by Ficoll-Paque PLUS density gradient separation. Using Nucleospin Tissue or Tissue XS kits, DNA was extracted from CD4-enriched, CD8-enriched or PBMC samples, with quantification by a Qubit 2.0 fluorometer. From V the trimming removes 4 bases and from J it removes 2 bases, while the gene matches leave 3 bases of the junction unaccounted for. The CDR3 contains 16 residues, cysteine and phenylalanine counted. Just CDR3 DNA is preserved here, 48 bases in frame from base 1. Looking up the germline V gene yields CDR1 ENHRY and CDR2 SYGVKD.

General study outcomes and caveats: It was unknown which antigens the expanded CD8+ clones targeted, and their absence from virus-specific databases did not exclude viral specificity. In about an eighth of the roughly 65 patients the largest CD8+ clone exceeded 20% of CD8+ cells, and several identical CD8+ TCRB sequences were shared between blood and synovial fluid. An increase of CD8+ clonality with age was seen in patients (Spearman r ~ 0.45) but not in healthy controls. CD8+ T-cell clonality did not differ significantly between rheumatoid arthritis patients and age-matched healthy controls. The slight underrepresentation of TRBV07 in patients was not corrected for multiple comparisons.

The immunoSEQ assay was applied to genomic DNA for TCRB CDR3 sequencing. Regarding the original processing steps: Published virus-specific TCRB sequences were compared with patient CD8+ clones larger than 1%, and only a few matches were found. Nothing other than productive TCRB rearrangements was included in the analyses. A clone was defined by a unique TCRB CDR3 sequence, and clonality was computed as a productive clonality index based on Shannon entropy. To calculate repertoire overlap between two samples, the template counts of each clone were considered relative to each sample's total templates. V-gene usage measured by flow cytometry correlated with TCRB sequencing V-gene usage, with a Spearman r of 0.5 to 0.65. The source is immuneACCESS, and TCRdb retained only in-frame sequences with V and J called. Part of the clones is not carried over; for the studies checked, unresolved V genes explain less than half of this, and the remainder is unexplained. The D gene and trimming were derived from the DNA, and the V and J assignments and clone size from that table. The sample profile shows 6,500 to 7,500 clones; about 82% of them were found once. Approximately 10% of the sample belongs to the ten largest clones.

Comment on this clone: The specificity of this receptor is unknown. No base quality information exists; no much larger clone differs at one position.

The material sequenced was CD8+ T cells sorted from blood. The V and J segments used are TRBV10-3 and TRBJ2-2, with 11 junctional bases fitting TRBD1. This sequence originates from an adult with rheumatoid arthritis. The base sequence is TGTGCCATCAGTGGGGGACAGGGGGAAAACACCGGGGAGCTGTTTTTT. Its translation reads: CAISGGQGENTGELFF.